The clone carrying this TCR beta chain appeared a few times. Antigen specificity is unknown. The data were produced by immunoSEQ multiplex PCR, yet TCRdb's version contains in-frame clones alone and is incomplete. The profile shows some 75,000 clones, about 88% of them singletons. This CDR3 region has 13 residues. The V segment lost 10 bases and the J segment 5 bases; nucleotides outside the gene matches: 7. The V gene's germline CDR1 is SGHAT and CDR2 FQNNGV. The data are from a study of OX40 agonist ivuxolimab in advanced cancers. Whole-study results and caveats: Low levels of normalized T-cell clonal expansion also appeared in some nonresponders.

The rearrangement joins TRBV11-2 to TRBJ1-4; 7 nucleotides line up with TRBD1. The TCR originated in an adult with an advanced solid tumor such as melanoma, head and neck, liver or kidney cancer. Sequenced here: CD4+ or CD8+ T cells sorted from blood, sampled in a trial of the OX40 agonist ivuxolimab. CDR3 DNA: TGTGCCACCCAGGGGGGTACCAATGAAAAACTGTTTTTT. Translated: CATQGGTNEKLFF.